These 17 T cell receptor beta chains came from one sample sequenced in a study of blood T cell repertoires in COVID-19. The protocol was immunoSEQ multiplex PCR, while the TCRdb copy is restricted to in-frame clones and leaves out a portion. The data contain under 250,000 clones, over 70% of them singletons. The sequencing sample was made of peripheral blood. These receptors all stem from a man aged 35 to 55 with active or convalescent COVID-19.

This clone was detected only a few times. V is TRBV11-1 and J is TRBJ2-1; 9 bases are a match to TRBD1. V shed 5 bases and J 4 bases; nucleotides not matched to a gene: 3. The CDR3 extends over 14 amino acids. CDR1 and CDR2 (germline): SGHAT, FQDESV (reference sequence). The chain's CDR3 is CASSRDRVYNEQFF. DNA for the CDR3: TGTGCCAGCAGCCGGGACAGGGTATACAATGAGCAGTTCTTC. The variable domain in full, with the rest retrieved from reference TRBV11-1 and TRBJ2-1, is EAEVAQSPRYKITEKSQAVAFWCDPISGHATLYWYRQILGQGPELLVQFQDESVVDDSQLPKDRFSAERLKGVDSTLKIQPAELGDSAMYLCASSRDRVYNEQFFGPGTRLTVL.

With respect to this clone: Given a much more abundant clone one base away, this may be a read error. The chain links TRBV7-9 to TRBJ1-3; TRBD1 agrees at 8 bases. From germline, CDR1 is SEHNR and CDR2 FQNEAQ (reference sequence). The CDR3 runs 14 residues. J was trimmed by 2 bases and V by 5 bases; bases with no gene match: 2. CDR3 coding DNA: TGTGCCAGCAGCCCGACAGGGGCTGGAAACACCATATATTTT. Protein sequence: CASSPTGAGNTIYF.

The CDR3 is CASSPRDWYEQYF. In nucleotides, the CDR3 is TGTGCCAGCAGCCCACGAGACTGGTACGAGCAGTACTTC. The J gene is TRBJ2-7, the V gene TRBV11-3; D not resolved. The ends were cut back, 5 bases at V and 4 bases at J, with 12 bases in the middle. The CDR3 is 13 amino acids. Germline V CDR1 and CDR2: SGHNT, YENEEA.

This chain uses TRBV12-5 with TRBJ2-3, with D perhaps TRBD1 (6 bases). The V end lost 6 bases, the J end lost 2 bases, and 15 bases lay between the germline ends. Germline CDR1 reads LGHNT; CDR2 reads FRNRAP. This CDR3 is 15 amino acids long. The DNA of the CDR3 is TGTGCTAGTGGCCTTATCCAGGGGCACACAGATACGCAGTATTTT. Its translation is CASGLIQGHTDTQYF.

The J gene is TRBJ2-7, the V gene TRBV7-9; 8 bases align to TRBD1. Trimming cost V 4 bases and J 4 bases; bases outside gene matches: 12. CDR3 length: 16 amino acids. The germline V gene has CDR1 SEHNR and CDR2 FQNEAQ (reference sequence). The CDR3 sequence is CASSYAGTGSTYEQYF. As DNA, the CDR3 is TGTGCCAGCAGCTATGCCGGGACAGGCTCTACTTACGAGCAGTACTTC.

The rearrangement joins TRBV6-5 to TRBJ1-6; D call uncertain. Per the germline V gene, CDR1 is MNHEY and CDR2 is SVGAGI. The CDR3 consists of 15 residues. The germline V and J ends were trimmed by 6 bases and 5 bases, with 14 bases remaining between them. The CDR3 sequence: CASSLDTVHNSPLHF. The CDR3 nucleotides are TGTGCCAGCAGCCTCGACACGGTTCATAATTCACCCCTCCACTTT.

This chain connects TRBV6-1 to TRBJ2-7; perhaps TRBD2 as D (6 bases). V lost 2 bases, J lost 3 bases, and 17 bases lay in between. The CDR3 consists of 16 residues. CDR1 is MNHNS, CDR2 SASEGT, per germline. CDR3 DNA: TGTGCCAGCAGTGAACCTGCAGGGAGGATGGGCTACGAGCAGTACTTC. Amino acid sequence: CASSEPAGRMGYEQYF.

V gene TRBV10-1 combines with J gene TRBJ2-4; D is perhaps TRBD1 (6 bases). Germline V lookup: CDR1 WNHNN, CDR2 SYGVQD (reference sequence). The CDR3 runs 12 residues. The V and J ends lost 3 bases and 9 bases respectively, with 9 bases between them. Here the CDR3 reads CASSDEGGIQYF. In DNA, the CDR3 is TGCGCCAGCAGTGACGAAGGGGGCATTCAGTACTTC.

V gene TRBV3-1 (or the pseudogene TRBV3-2) combines with J gene TRBJ2-5, with D maybe TRBD1 (5 bases). V lost 2 bases, J lost 5 bases, and 15 bases lay in between. The CDR3 runs 15 residues. Per the germline V gene, CDR1 is LGHDT and CDR2 is YNNKEL (reference sequence). CDR3 sequence reads: CASSQYRTEGETQYF. As DNA, the CDR3 is TGTGCCAGCAGCCAATACAGGACCGAAGGGGAGACCCAGTACTTC.

This chain joins TRBV11-2 and TRBJ1-2; D remains unclear. V was pared by 2 bases and J by 5 bases, with 9 bases between. The CDR3 runs to 13 residues. In germline, CDR1 is SGHAT, CDR2 FQNNGV. In DNA, the CDR3 is TGTGCCAGCAGCTTACGGGTCCCTTATGGCTACACCTTC. As protein: CASSLRVPYGYTF. Full variable domain (remainder filled in from reference TRBV11-2 and TRBJ1-2): EAGVAQSPRYKIIEKRQSVAFWCNPISGHATLYWYQQILGQGPKLLIQFQNNGVVDDSQLPKDRFSAERLKGVDSTLKIQPAKLEDSAVYLCASSLRVPYGYTFGSGTRLTVV.

In its sample, this clone was seen a few times. This sequence joins TRBV5-5 and TRBJ2-7; possibly TRBD1 for D (6 bases). The V gene lost 6 bases and the J gene lost 6 bases, with 19 bases spanning the gap. The CDR3 spans 14 residues. From germline, CDR1 is SGHKS and CDR2 YYEKEE (reference sequence). CDR3 sequence (DNA): TGTGCCAGCATCCTTAACAGGGCCACGTCCGAGCAGTACTTC. Its protein product is CASILNRATSEQYF.

This chain links TRBV7-9 with TRBJ2-2; D uncertain. The germline V and J ends were trimmed by 3 bases and 4 bases, with 3 bases remaining between them. CDR3 length equals 12 residues. Per the germline V gene, CDR1 is SEHNR and CDR2 is FQNEAQ (reference sequence). The CDR3 sequence is CASSFITGELFF. As DNA, the CDR3 is TGTGCCAGCAGCTTTATCACCGGGGAGCTGTTTTTT.

The chain employs TRBV4-1 and TRBJ1-3, with D tentatively TRBD1 (5 bases). The CDR3 consists of 16 residues. Germline CDR1 is MGHRA and CDR2 is YSYEKL. Trimming removed 2 bases at V and 0 bases at J, with 11 bases between. CDR3 DNA sequence: TGCGCCAGCAGCCAATTGGGGGGAATCTCTGGAAACACCATATATTTT. Its translation is CASSQLGGISGNTIYF.

Only one count was recorded for this clone. The chain links TRBV6-5 to TRBJ1-1; a possible D gene is TRBD1 (6 bases). Trimming took 5 bases from V and 0 from J, leaving 13 bases between them. The germline gives CDR1 MNHEY, CDR2 SVGAGI. The CDR3 has 15 residues. The CDR3 protein is CASSPEDSLNTEAFF. The CDR3 bases are TGTGCCAGCAGTCCCGAGGACAGCCTGAACACTGAAGCTTTCTTT.

The rearrangement links TRBV30 to TRBJ1-2; the D gene is possibly TRBD1 (5 bases). This CDR3 has 15 residues. Germline assignment: CDR1 GTSNPN and CDR2 SVGIG (reference sequence). With 3 bases removed from V and 4 bases from J, the gap between germline ends came to 18 bases. The CDR3 here is CAWSLLDTARYGYTF. The CDR3 nucleotides read TGTGCCTGGAGCCTCCTGGACACAGCTCGCTATGGCTACACCTTC.

The chain employs TRBV10-3 and TRBJ2-3; perhaps TRBD1 as D (6 bases). The germline V and J ends were trimmed by 3 bases and 4 bases, with 14 bases remaining between them. The CDR3 has 15 residues. CDR1 ENHRY and CDR2 SYGVKD come from the germline V gene. CDR3 in amino acids: CAISDSTGSADTQYF. CDR3 bases: TGTGCCATCAGTGACAGCACAGGGTCGGCAGATACGCAGTATTTT.

This clone showed up just once. The chain has TRBV5-6 and TRBJ2-1, with a possible D match to TRBD1 (5 bases). V was cut by 0 bases and J by 3 bases, with 13 bases left in between. There are 16 residues in the CDR3. Germline lookup yields CDR1 SGHDT and CDR2 YYEEEE. The CDR3 DNA sequence: TGTGCCAGCAGCTTGGCGGCAGGGCTAAACTACAATGAGCAGTTCTTC. This encodes CASSLAAGLNYNEQFF. The entire variable domain, with the rest obtained from reference TRBV5-6 and TRBJ2-1, is as follows: DAGVTQSPTHLIKTRGQQVTLRCSPKSGHDTVSWYQQALGQGPQFIFQYYEEEERQRGNFPDRFSGHQFPNYSSELNVNALLLGDSALYLCASSLAAGLNYNEQFFGPGTRLTVL.